Listed here is a single TCR beta chain. What it recognizes is unknown. This sample was taken from a study of cytomegalovirus exposure and HLA in healthy donors. Study observations and caveats: Among the most significant clusters, several appeared linked to common viral pathogens in a later analysis. By a later analysis, the bulk of CMV-associated TCR beta chains appeared HLA-restricted. The classifier, whose performance was assessed in both the original and validation cohorts, reportedly diagnosed cytomegalovirus status with high specificity and sensitivity.

The PCR had 60 Vbeta and 13 Jbeta primers. The repertoire was sequenced with immunoSEQ multiplex PCR; TCRdb's copy has only in-frame clones and lacks some. Among 150,000 to 200,000 clones, about 90% were seen once, and the ten largest hold approximately 0.23%. The germline V gene encodes CDR1 SGHRS and CDR2 YFSETQ. CDR3 length equals 17 residues. Trimming took off 5 bases at V and 10 bases at J, with 27 bases between the two ends. The sequenced sample was PBMCs. This clonotype was obtained from a girl under three years old in good health and CMV-seronegative. The chain joins TRBV5-1 to TRBJ1-4; tentative D call: TRBD1 (6 bases). The DNA for the CDR3 is TGCGCCAGCAGTCCCTTCGGCCCCGGAACAGGGAGTGTAAAACTGTTTTTT. It codes for CASSPFGPGTGSVKLFF.